The clone carrying this TCR beta chain is categorized as medium-sized. Its antigen is not known. The entry originates in a study of CD8+ T cells in alopecia areata. After isolation, RNA underwent reverse transcription to generate cDNA as the sequencing template. TCRdb's table, derived via immunoSEQ multiplex PCR, lists solely in-frame clones and lacks some. The table shows 100,000 to 130,000 clones, with approximately 60% occurring only once. PBMC-derived CD4+ and CD8+ T cells were sorted. The CDR3 runs 15 residues. Germline CDR1 SGDLS, CDR2 YYNGEE. J was trimmed by 6 bases and V by 3 bases; bases with no gene match: 12. Study-level findings and limits: An increase in clonality over normal scalp was evident in lesional scalp, especially alopecia totalis/universalis. Resident alphabeta T cells of normal skin are also sequenced in scalp samples. Patients shared TCRs less clearly than mice did, possibly owing to HLA.

The rearrangement links TRBV9 to TRBJ2-7, with 7 bases identical to TRBD1. The sequence was obtained from a human donor in good health. The sample consisted of CD8+ T cells sorted from blood. The CDR3 region is CASSGSRQGGGEQYF. In nucleotides, the CDR3 is TGTGCCAGCAGCGGGTCCCGACAGGGCGGAGGCGAGCAGTACTTC.